This T cell receptor beta chain was captured in a study of cytomegalovirus exposure and HLA in healthy donors. Study-level points and caveats: The HLA-A and HLA-B alleles of most subjects were reportedly predicted accurately from TCR beta sequences. Many donors carried some public TCRs, although rarity characterized most TCR sequences. Across all donors, roughly uniform sequencing depth was an assumption of the presence/absence analyses.

To note about this clone: Antigen: not known.

The study ran its PCR with 60 Vbeta and 13 Jbeta primers. Data came from immunoSEQ multiplex PCR; TCRdb stores just in-frame clones and leaves some out. This table has approximately 200,000 clones, 82% appearing once. CDR1 KGHSH and CDR2 LQKENI come from the germline V gene. The CDR3 covers 12 residues. V was clipped by 8 bases and J by 6 bases; unmatched bases: 5. The source material was PBMCs. This rearrangement joins TRBV18 to TRBJ2-7, with TRBD1 identical over 9 bases. The TCR comes from a boy under 10 years old in good health and CMV-seronegative. The CDR3 bases are TGTGCCAGCCGGACAGGGGCGGGCGAGCAGTACTTC. It translates to CASRTGAGEQYF.